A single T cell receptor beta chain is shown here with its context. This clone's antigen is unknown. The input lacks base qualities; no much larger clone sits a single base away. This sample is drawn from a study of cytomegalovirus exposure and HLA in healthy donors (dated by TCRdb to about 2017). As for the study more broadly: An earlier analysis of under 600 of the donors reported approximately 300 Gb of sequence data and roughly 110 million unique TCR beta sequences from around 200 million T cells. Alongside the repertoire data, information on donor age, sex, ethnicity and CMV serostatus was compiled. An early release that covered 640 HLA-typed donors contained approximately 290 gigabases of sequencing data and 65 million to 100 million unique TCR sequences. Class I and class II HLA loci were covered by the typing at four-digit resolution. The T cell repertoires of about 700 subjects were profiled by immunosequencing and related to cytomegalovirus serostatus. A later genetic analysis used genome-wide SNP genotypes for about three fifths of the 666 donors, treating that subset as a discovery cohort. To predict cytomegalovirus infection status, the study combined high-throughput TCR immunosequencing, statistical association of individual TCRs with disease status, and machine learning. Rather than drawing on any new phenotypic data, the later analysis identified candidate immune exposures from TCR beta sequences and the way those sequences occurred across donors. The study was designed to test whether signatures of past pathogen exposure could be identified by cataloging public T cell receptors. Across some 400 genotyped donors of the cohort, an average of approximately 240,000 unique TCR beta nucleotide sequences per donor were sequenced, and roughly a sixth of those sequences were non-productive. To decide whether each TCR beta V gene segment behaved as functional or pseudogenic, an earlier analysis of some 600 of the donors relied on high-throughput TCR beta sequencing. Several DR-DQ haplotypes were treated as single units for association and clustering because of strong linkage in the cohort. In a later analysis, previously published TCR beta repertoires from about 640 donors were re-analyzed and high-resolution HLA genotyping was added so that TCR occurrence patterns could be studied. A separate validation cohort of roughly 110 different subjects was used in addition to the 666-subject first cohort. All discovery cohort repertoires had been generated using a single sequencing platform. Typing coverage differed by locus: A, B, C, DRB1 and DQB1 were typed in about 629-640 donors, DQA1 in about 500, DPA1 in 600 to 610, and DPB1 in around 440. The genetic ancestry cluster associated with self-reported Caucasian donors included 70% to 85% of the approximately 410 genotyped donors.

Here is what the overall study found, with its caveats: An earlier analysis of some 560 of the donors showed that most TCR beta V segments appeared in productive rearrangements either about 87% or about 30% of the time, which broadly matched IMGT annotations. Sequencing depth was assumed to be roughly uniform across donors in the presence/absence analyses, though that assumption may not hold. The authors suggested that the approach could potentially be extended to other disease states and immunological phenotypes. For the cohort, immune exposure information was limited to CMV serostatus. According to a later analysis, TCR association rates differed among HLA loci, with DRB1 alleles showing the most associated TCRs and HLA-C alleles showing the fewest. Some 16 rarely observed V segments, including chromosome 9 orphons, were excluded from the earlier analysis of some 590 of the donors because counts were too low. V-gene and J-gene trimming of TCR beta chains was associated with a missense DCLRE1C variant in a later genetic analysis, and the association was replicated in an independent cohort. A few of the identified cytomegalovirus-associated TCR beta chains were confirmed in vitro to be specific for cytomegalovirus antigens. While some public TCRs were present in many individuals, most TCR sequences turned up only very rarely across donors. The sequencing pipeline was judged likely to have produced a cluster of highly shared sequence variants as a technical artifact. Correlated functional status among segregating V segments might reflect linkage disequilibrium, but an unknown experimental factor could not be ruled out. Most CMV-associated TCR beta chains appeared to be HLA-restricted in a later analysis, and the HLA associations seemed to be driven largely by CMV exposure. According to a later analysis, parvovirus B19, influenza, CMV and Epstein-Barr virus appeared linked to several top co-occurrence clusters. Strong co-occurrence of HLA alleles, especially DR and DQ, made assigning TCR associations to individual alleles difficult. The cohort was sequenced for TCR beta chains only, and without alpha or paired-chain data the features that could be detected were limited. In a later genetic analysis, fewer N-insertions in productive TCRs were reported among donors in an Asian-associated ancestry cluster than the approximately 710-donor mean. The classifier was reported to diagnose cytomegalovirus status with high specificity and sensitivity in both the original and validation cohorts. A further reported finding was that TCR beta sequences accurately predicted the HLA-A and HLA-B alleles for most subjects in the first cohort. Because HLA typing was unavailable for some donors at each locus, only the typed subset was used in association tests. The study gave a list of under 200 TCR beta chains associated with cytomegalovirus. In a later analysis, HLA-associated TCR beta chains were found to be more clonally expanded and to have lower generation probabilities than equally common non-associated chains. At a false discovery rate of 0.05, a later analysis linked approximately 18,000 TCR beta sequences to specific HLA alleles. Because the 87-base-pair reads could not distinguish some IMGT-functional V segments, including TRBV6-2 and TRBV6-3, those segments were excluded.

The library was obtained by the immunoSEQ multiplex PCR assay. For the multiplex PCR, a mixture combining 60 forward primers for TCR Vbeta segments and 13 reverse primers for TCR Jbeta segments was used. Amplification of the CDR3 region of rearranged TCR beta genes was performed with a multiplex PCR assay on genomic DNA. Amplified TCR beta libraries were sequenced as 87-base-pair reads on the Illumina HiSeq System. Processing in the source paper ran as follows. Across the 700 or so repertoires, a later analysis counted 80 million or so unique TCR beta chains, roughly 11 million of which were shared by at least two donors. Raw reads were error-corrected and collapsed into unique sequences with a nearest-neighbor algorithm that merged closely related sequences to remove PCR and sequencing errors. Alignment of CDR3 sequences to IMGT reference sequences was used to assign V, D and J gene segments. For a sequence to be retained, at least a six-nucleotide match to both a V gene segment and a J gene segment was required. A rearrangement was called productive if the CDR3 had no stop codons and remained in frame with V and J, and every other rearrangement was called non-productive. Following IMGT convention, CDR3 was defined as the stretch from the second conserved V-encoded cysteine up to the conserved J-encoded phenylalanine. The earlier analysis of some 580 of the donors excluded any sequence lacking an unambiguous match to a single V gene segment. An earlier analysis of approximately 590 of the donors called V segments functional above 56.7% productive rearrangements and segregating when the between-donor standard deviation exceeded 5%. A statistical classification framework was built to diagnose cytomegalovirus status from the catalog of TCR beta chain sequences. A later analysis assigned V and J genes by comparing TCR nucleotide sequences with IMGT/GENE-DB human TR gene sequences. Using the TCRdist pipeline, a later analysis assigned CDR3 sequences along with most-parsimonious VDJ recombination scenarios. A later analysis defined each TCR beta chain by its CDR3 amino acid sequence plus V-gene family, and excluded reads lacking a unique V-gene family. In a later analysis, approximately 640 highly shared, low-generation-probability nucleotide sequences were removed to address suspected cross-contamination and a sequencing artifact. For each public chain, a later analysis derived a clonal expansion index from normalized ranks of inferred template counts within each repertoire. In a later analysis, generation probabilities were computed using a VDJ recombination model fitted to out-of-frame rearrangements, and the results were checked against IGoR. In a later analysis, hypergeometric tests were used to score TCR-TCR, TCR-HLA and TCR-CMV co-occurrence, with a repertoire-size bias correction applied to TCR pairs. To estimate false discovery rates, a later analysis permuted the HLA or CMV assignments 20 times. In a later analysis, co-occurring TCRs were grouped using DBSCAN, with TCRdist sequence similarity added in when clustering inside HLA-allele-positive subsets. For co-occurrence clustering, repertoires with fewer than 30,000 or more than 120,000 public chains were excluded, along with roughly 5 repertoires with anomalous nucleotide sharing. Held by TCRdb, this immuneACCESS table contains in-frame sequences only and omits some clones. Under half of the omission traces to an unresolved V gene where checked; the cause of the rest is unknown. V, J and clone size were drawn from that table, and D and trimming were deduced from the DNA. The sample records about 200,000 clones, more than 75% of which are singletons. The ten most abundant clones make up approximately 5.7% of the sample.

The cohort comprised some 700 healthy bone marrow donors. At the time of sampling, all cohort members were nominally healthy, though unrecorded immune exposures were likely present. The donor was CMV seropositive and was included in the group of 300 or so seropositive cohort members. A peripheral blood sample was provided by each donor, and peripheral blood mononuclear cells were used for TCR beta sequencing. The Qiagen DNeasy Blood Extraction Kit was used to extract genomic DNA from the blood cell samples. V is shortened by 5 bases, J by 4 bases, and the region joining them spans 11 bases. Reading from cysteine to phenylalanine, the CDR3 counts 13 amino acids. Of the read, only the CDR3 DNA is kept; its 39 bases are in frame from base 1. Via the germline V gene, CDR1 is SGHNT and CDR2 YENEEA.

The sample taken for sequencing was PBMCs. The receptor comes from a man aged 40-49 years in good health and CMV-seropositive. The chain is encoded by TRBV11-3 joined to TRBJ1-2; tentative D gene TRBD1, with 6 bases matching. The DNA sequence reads TGTGCCAGCAGCCGGACAGCGATCTATGGCTACACCTTC. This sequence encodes CASSRTAIYGYTF.